The entry below gives a single T cell receptor (beta chain) sequence along with its context. The CDR3 runs to 16 residues. V shed 2 bases and J 2 bases; nucleotides not matched to a gene: 8. Germline CDR1 is MDHEN and CDR2 is SYDVKM. Here immunoSEQ multiplex PCR was the method, and the copy in TCRdb shows in-frame clones only, minus some. The repertoire holds 300,000 to 350,000 clones, roughly 90% seen once, with 2.5% to 3.5% in the top ten. Enrolment of Seattle patients took place during active infection, and they were followed longitudinally. This specimen belongs to a study of blood T cell repertoires in COVID-19. Turning to the study itself: There were acute and convalescent COVID-19 samples, and they came from the United States, Italy and Spain.

Source material: peripheral blood. The receptor was derived from a woman aged 25 to 39 with COVID-19, enrolled during active disease. V usage is TRBV28 and J usage is TRBJ2-7; 8 nucleotides agree with TRBD2. The CDR3 sequence: CASSLGGAGGPYEQYF. CDR3 in DNA: TGTGCCAGCAGTTTAGGTGGGGCGGGGGGTCCCTACGAGCAGTACTTC.